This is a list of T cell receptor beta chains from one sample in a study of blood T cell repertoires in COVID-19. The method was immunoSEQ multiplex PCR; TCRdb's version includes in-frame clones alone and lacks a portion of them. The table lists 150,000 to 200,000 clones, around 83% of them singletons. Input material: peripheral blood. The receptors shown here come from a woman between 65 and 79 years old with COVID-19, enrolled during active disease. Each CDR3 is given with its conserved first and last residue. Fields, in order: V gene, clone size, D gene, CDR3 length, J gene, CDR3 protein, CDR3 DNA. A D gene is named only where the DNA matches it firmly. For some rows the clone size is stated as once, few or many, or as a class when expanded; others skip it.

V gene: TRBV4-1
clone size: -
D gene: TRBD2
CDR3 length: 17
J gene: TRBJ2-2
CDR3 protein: CASSQTSGSLSTGELFF
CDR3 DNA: TGCGCCAGCAGCCAAACTAGCGGGAGTTTGAGCACCGGGGAGCTGTTTTTT

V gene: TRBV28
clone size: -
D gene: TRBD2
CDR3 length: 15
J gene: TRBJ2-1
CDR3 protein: CASTLGTSLWTEQFF
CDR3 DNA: TGTGCCAGCACCCTCGGGACTAGCCTTTGGACTGAGCAGTTCTTC

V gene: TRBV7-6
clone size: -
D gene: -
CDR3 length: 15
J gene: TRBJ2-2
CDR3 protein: CASSLQQGIMRELFF
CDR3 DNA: TGTGCCAGCAGCCTCCAGCAGGGGATAATGCGGGAGCTGTTTTTT

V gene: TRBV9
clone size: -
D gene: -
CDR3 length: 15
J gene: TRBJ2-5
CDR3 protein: CASSVGVGRGETQYF
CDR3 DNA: TGTGCCAGCAGCGTAGGAGTAGGGAGGGGGGAGACCCAGTACTTC

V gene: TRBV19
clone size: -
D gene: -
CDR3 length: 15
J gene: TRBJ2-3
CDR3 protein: CASRPGSAGTDTQYF
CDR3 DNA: TGTGCCAGTAGGCCGGGATCCGCCGGCACAGATACGCAGTATTTT

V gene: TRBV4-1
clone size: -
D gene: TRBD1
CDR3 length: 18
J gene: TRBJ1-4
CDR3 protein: CASSQGTGRRATNEKLFF
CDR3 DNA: TGCGCCAGCAGCCAAGGGACAGGTCGAAGGGCAACTAATGAAAAACTGTTTTTT

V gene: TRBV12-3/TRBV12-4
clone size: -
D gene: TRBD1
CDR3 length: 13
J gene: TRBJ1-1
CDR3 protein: CASSLLDRGTAFF
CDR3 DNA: TGTGCCAGCAGTTTACTGGACAGGGGAACAGCTTTCTTT

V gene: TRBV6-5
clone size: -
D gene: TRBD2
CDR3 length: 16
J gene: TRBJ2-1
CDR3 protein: CASSYGTSVAYNEQFF
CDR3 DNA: TGTGCCAGCAGTTACGGTACTAGCGTTGCCTACAATGAGCAGTTCTTC

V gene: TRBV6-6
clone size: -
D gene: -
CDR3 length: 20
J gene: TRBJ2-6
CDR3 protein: CASSFFRDSGLGSGANVLTF
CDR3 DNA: TGTGCCAGCAGCTTCTTCCGGGACAGCGGGCTTGGGTCTGGGGCCAACGTCCTGACTTTC

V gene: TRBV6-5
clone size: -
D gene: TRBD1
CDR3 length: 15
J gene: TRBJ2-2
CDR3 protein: CAVKVWDRASGELFF
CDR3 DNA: TGTGCCGTCAAAGTATGGGACAGGGCATCCGGGGAGCTGTTTTTT

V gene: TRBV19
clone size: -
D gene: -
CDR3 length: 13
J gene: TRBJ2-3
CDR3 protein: CASSMRAGDTQYF
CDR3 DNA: TGTGCCAGTAGTATGAGGGCCGGAGATACGCAGTATTTT

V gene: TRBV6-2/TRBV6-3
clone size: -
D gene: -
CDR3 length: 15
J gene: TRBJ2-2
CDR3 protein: CASSPGSRRGAWGFF
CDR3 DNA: TGTGCCAGCAGTCCAGGGAGTCGTCGCGGGGCCTGGGGGTTTTTT

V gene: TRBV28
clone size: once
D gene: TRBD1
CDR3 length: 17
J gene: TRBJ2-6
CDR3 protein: CASRRTGLRSGANVLTF
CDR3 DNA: TGTGCCAGCAGAAGGACAGGGCTCCGCTCTGGGGCCAACGTCCTGACTTTT

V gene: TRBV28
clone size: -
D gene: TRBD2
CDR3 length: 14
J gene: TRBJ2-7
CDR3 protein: CASSLTSGRNEQYF
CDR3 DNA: TGTGCCAGCAGTTTGACTAGCGGGAGAAACGAGCAGTACTTC

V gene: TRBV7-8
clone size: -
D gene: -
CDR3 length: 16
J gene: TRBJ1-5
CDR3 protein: CASSLDGQLSNQPQHF
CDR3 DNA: TGTGCCAGCAGCTTAGATGGGCAGCTTTCAAATCAGCCCCAGCATTTT

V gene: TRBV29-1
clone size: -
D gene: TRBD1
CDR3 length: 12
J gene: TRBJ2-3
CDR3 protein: CSGTGATDTQYF
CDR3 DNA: TGCAGCGGGACAGGGGCAACAGATACGCAGTATTTT

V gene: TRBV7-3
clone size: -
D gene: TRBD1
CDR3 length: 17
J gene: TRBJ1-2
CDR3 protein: CASSLDPNWGQTYGYTF
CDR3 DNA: TGTGCCAGCAGCTTAGACCCAAACTGGGGACAGACCTATGGCTACACCTTC

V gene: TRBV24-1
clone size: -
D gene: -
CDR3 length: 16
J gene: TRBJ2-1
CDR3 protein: CATSDLNRNRYNEQFF
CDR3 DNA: TGTGCCACCAGTGATCTAAACAGGAACCGGTACAATGAGCAGTTCTTC

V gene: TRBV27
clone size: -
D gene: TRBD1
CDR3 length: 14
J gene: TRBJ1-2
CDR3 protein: CASRPTGGSPGYTF
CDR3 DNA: TGTGCCAGCAGACCTACAGGGGGTTCACCTGGCTACACCTTC

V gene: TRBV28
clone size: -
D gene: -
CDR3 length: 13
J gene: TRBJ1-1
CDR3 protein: CASSSFLNTEAFF
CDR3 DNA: TGTGCCAGCAGTTCCTTCTTGAACACTGAAGCTTTCTTT

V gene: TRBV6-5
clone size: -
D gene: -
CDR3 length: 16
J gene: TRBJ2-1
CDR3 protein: CASSYTSVVSYNEQFF
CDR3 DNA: TGTGCCAGCAGTTACACGTCGGTAGTATCCTACAATGAGCAGTTCTTC

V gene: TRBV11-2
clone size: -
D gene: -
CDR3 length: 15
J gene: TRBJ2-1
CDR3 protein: CASSLARDSYNEQFF
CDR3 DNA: TGTGCCAGCAGCTTAGCGCGGGACTCCTACAATGAGCAGTTCTTC

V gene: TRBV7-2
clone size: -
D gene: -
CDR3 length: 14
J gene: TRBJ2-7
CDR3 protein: CASSPGGPIGEQYF
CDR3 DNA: TGTGCCAGCAGCCCAGGAGGGCCCATTGGGGAGCAGTACTTC

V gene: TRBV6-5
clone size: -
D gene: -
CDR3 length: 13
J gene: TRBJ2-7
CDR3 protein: CASSYSPTYEQYF
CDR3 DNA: TGTGCCAGCAGTTACTCTCCCACCTACGAGCAGTACTTC

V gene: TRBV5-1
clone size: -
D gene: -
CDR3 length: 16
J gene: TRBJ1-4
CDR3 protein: CASSFGGGAANEKLFF
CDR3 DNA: TGCGCCAGCAGTTTCGGGGGGGGCGCGGCTAATGAAAAACTGTTTTTT

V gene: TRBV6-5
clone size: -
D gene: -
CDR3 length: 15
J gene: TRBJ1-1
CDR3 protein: CASSPLQRTNTEAFF
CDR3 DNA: TGTGCCAGCAGTCCCCTACAGAGAACGAACACTGAAGCTTTCTTT

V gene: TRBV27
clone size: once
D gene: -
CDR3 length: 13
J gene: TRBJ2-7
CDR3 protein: CASSFYNSYEQYF
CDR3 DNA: TGTGCCAGCAGTTTTTACAACTCCTACGAGCAGTACTTC

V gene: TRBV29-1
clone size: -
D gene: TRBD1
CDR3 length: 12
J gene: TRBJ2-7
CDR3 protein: CSVDRVSGEQYF
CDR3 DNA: TGCAGCGTAGACAGGGTTTCGGGCGAGCAGTACTTC

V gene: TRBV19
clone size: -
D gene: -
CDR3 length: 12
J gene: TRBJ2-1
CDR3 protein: CASSKPLGGQFF
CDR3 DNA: TGTGCCAGTAGTAAACCCTTGGGGGGGCAGTTCTTC

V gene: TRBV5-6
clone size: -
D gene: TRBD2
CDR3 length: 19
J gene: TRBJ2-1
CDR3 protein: CASSSWGLAGVSSYNEQFF
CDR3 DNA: TGTGCCAGCAGCTCATGGGGACTAGCGGGAGTGAGCTCCTACAATGAGCAGTTCTTC

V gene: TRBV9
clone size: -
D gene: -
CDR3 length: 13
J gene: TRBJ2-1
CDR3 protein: CASSPHWSNEQFF
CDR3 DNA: TGTGCCAGCAGCCCACACTGGAGCAATGAGCAGTTCTTC

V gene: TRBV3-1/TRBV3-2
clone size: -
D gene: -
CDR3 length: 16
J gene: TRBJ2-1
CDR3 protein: CASSQRATLAAREQFF
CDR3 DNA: TGTGCCAGCAGCCAAAGAGCGACACTAGCAGCCCGGGAGCAGTTCTTC

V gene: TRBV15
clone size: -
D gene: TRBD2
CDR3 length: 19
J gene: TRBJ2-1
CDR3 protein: CATRIFKKEPGLADNEQFF
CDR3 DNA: TGTGCCACCCGAATTTTTAAGAAAGAACCGGGACTAGCGGACAATGAGCAGTTCTTC

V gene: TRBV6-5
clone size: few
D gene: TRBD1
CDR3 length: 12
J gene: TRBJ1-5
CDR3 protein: CASSYTGTGQHF
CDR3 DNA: TGTGCCAGCAGTTACACGGGGACAGGTCAGCATTTT

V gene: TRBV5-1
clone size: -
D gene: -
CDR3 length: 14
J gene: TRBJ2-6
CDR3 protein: CASTIYSGANVLTF
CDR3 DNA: TGCGCCAGTACAATATACTCTGGGGCCAACGTCCTGACTTTC

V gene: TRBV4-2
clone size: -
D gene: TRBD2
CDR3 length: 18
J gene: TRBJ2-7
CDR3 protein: CASSQPGLAGHPSYEQYF
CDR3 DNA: TGTGCCAGCAGCCAACCGGGACTAGCGGGCCATCCCTCCTACGAGCAGTACTTC

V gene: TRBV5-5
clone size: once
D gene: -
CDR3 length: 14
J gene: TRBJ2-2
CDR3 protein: CASSLRGIAGELFF
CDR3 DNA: TGTGCCAGCAGCTTGCGAGGAATCGCCGGGGAGCTGTTTTTT

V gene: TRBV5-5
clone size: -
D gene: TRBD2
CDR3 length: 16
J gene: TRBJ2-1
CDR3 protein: CASSTWTSGGYNEQFF
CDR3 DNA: TGTGCCAGCAGCACGTGGACTAGCGGCGGCTACAATGAGCAGTTCTTC

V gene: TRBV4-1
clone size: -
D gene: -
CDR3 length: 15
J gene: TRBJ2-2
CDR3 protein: CASSREDRNTGELFF
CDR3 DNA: TGCGCCAGCAGCCGGGAGGACCGAAACACCGGGGAGCTGTTTTTT

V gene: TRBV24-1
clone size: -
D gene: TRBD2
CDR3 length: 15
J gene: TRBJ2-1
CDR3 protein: CATSRLAESSNEQFF
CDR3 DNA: TGTGCCACCAGTCGACTAGCGGAGAGTTCCAATGAGCAGTTCTTC

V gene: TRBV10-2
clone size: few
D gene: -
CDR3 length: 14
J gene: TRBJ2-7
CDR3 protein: CASRPPGLTYEQYF
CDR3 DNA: TGCGCCAGCAGACCCCCGGGACTTACCTACGAGCAGTACTTC

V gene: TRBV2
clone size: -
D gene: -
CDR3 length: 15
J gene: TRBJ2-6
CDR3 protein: CASMEGRSGANVLTF
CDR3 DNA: TGTGCCAGCATGGAGGGGCGCTCTGGGGCCAACGTCCTGACTTTC

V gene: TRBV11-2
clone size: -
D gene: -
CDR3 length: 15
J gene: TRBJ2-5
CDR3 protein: CASSLAGRSQETQYF
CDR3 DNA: TGTGCCAGCAGCTTAGCAGGCCGTAGTCAAGAGACCCAGTACTTC

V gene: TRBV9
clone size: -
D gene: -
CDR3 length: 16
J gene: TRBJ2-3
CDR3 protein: CASSVLVADVTDTQYF
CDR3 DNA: TGTGCCAGCAGCGTACTAGTAGCGGATGTCACAGATACGCAGTATTTT

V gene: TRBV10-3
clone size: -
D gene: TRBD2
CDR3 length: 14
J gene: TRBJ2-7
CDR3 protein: CAISGTSGTSEQYF
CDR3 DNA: TGTGCCATCAGTGGGACTAGCGGGACCTCCGAGCAGTACTTC

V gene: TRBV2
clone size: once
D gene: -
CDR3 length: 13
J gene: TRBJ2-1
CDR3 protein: CASQPGGSNEQFF
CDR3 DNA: TGTGCCAGCCAACCGGGTGGGAGTAATGAGCAGTTCTTC

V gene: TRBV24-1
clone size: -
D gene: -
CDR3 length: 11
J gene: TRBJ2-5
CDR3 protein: CAPLRGETQYF
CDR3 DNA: TGTGCCCCCCTGAGGGGGGAGACCCAGTACTTC

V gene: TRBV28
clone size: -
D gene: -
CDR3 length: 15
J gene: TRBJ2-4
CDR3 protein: CASSFRGLAKNIQYF
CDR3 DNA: TGTGCCAGCAGTTTCCGGGGTCTAGCCAAAAACATTCAGTACTTC

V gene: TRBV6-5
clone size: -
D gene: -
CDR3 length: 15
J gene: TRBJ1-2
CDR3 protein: CASSSGGQVLYGYTF
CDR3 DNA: TGTGCCAGCAGTTCCGGGGGTCAGGTTCTCTATGGCTACACCTTC

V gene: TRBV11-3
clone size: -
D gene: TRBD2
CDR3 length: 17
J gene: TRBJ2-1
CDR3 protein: CASSPRGGRAGYNEQFF
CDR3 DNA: TGTGCCAGCAGCCCCCGGGGCGGGAGAGCCGGCTACAATGAGCAGTTCTTC

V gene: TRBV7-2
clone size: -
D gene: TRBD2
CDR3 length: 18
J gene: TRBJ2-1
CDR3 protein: CASSLVPGLAGGPNEQFF
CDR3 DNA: TGTGCCAGCAGCTTAGTCCCGGGACTAGCGGGAGGTCCCAATGAGCAGTTCTTC

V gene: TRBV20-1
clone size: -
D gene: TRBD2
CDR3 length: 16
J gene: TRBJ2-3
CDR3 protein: CSASPLAGEFSDTQYF
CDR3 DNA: TGCAGTGCTAGTCCGCTAGCGGGAGAGTTTTCAGATACGCAGTATTTT

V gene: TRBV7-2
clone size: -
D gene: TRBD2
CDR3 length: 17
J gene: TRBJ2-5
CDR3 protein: CASSSRGLAGVGETQYF
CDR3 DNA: TGTGCCAGCAGCTCTCGGGGCCTAGCGGGAGTAGGAGAGACCCAGTACTTC

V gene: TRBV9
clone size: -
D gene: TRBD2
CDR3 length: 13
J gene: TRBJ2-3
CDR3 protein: CASQRDLTDTQYF
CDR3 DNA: TGTGCCAGTCAGCGGGACCTCACAGATACGCAGTATTTT

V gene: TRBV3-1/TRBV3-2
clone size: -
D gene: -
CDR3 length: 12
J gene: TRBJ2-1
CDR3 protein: CASSLLGDEQFF
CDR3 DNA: TGTGCCAGCAGCCTCCTAGGGGATGAGCAGTTCTTC

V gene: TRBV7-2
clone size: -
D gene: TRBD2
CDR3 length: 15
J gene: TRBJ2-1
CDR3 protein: CASSWTSGAANEQFF
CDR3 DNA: TGTGCCAGCAGCTGGACTAGCGGGGCAGCCAATGAGCAGTTCTTC

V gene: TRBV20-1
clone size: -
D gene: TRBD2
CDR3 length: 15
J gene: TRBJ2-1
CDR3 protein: CSASLLAGVSRARFF
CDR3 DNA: TGCAGTGCTAGTCTCCTAGCGGGAGTGAGTAGGGCAAGGTTCTTC

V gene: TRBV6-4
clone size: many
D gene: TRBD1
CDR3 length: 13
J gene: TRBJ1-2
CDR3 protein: CASSPRDSDGYTF
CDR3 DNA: TGTGCCAGCAGTCCCCGGGACAGTGACGGCTACACCTTC

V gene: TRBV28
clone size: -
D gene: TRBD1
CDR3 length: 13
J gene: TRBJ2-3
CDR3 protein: CASSLQGADTQYF
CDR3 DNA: TGTGCCAGCAGTTTACAGGGGGCAGATACGCAGTATTTT